The present T cell receptor beta chain was sequenced within a study of T-cell reconstitution after alpha-beta-depleted transplantation in children. Preparation of the TCRbeta library was carried out with unique molecular identifiers. From the PCR reads, TCRdb called clonotypes with MiXCR, one entry per CDR3 protein. The sample gives some 640,000 distinct CDR3 sequences, 16% of which show up once; 1.1% is in the top ten. The J segment lost 5 bases and the V segment lost 3 bases, leaving 6 bases of the junction unmatched. The length of the CDR3 is 15 residues. Germline lookup yields CDR1 WNHNN and CDR2 SYGVQD (reference sequence).

The gene calls are TRBV10-1 and TRBJ2-1, with TRBD2 matching over 8 bases. The sequence derives from a human donor who donated a stem cell graft to a child with acute myeloid leukemia. Material: PBMCs from the stem cell graft donor, obtained from the stem cell graft. CDR3 amino acids: CASSDQAGVHNEQFF. The CDR3 nucleotides are TGCGCCAGCAGTGATCAAGCGGGGGTGCACAATGAGCAGTTCTTC.